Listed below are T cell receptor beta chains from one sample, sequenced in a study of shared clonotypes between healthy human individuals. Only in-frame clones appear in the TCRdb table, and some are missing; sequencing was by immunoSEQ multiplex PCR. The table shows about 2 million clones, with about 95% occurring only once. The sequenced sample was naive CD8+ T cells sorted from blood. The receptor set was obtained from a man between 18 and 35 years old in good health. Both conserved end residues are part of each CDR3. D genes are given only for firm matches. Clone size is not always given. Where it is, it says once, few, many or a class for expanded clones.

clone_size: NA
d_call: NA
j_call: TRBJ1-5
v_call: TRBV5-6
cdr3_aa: CASSLVGANQPQHF
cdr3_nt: TGTGCCAGCAGCTTGGTGGGTGCAAATCAGCCCCAGCATTTT

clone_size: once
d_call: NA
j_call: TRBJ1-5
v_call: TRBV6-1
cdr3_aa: CASSVEESNQPQHF
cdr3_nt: TGTGCCAGCAGTGTGGAGGAAAGCAATCAGCCCCAGCATTTT

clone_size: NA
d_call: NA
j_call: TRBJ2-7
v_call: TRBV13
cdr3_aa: CASSSTSYEQYF
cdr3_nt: TGTGCCAGCAGCTCCACAAGTTACGAGCAGTACTTC

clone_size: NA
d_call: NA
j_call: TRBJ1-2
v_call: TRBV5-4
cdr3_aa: CASSRPATNYGYTF
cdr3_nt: TGTGCCAGCAGCAGGCCGGCGACTAACTATGGCTACACCTTC

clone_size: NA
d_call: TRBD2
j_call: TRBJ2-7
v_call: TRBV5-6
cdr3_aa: CASSPGLAGARYYEQYF
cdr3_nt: TGTGCCAGCAGCCCGGGGCTAGCGGGGGCTAGATACTACGAGCAGTACTTC

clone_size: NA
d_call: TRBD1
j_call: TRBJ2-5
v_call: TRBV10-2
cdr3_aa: CASSEPNRQGGETQYF
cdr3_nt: TGCGCCAGCAGTGAGCCGAACCGACAGGGCGGGGAGACCCAGTACTTC

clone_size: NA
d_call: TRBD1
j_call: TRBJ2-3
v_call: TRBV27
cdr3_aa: CASGTGASTDTQYF
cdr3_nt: TGTGCCAGCGGGACAGGTGCTAGCACAGATACGCAGTATTTT

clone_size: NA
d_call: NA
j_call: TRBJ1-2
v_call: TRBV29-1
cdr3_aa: CSVEVTDIYGYTF
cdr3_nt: TGCAGCGTTGAAGTGACAGATATCTATGGCTACACCTTC

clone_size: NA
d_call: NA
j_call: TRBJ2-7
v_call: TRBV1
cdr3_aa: CTSTPLERITYEQYF
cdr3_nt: TGCACCAGCACCCCCCTGGAGCGGATTACCTACGAGCAGTACTTC

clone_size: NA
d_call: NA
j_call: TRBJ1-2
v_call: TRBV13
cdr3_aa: CASSQDDNYGYTF
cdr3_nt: TGTGCCAGCAGCCAAGACGATAACTATGGCTACACCTTC

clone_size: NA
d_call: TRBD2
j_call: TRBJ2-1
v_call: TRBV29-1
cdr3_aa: CSGHGTSGNSYNEQFF
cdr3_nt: TGCAGCGGACACGGGACTAGCGGGAACTCCTACAATGAGCAGTTCTTC

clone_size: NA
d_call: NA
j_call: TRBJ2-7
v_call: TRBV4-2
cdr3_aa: CASSLLGSDYEQYF
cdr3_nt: TGTGCCAGCAGCCTCTTAGGGAGCGACTACGAGCAGTACTTC

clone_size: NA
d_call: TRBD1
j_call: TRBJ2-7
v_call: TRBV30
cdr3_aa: CAWSVGQGAYEQYF
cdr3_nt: TGTGCCTGGAGTGTGGGACAGGGAGCCTACGAGCAGTACTTC

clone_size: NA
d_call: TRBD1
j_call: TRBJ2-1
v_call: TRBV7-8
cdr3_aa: CASSSRQGAMVHEQFF
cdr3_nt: TGTGCCAGCAGCTCCCGACAGGGGGCGATGGTGCATGAGCAGTTCTTC

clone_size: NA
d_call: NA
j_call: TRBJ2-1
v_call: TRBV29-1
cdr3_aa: CSVEEENYNEQFF
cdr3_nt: TGCAGCGTTGAAGAGGAGAATTACAATGAGCAGTTCTTC

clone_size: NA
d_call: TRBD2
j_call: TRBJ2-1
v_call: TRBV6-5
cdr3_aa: CASSIGAGVLDEQFF
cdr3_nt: TGTGCCAGCAGCATCGGAGCGGGAGTATTAGATGAGCAGTTCTTC

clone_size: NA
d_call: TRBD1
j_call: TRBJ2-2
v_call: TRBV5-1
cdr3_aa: CASSYPPTGLNTGELFF
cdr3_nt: TGCGCCAGCAGCTATCCCCCGACAGGGCTGAACACCGGGGAGCTGTTTTTT

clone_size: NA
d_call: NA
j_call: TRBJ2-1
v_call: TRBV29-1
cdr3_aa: CSASDGNNEQFF
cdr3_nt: TGCAGCGCCTCGGACGGGAACAATGAGCAGTTCTTC

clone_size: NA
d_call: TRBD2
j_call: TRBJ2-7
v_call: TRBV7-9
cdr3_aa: CASSSPSGREMVREQYF
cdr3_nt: TGTGCCAGCAGCTCCCCCTCCGGGCGGGAGATGGTTCGCGAGCAGTACTTC

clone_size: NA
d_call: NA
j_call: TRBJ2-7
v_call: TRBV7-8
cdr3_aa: CASNPKLVYDSYEQYF
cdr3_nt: TGTGCCAGCAACCCCAAACTCGTGTACGACTCCTACGAGCAGTACTTC